One and the same sample provided the 4 T cell receptor beta chains below, sequenced in a study of blood T cell repertoires in COVID-19. Assay used: immunoSEQ multiplex PCR; TCRdb lists only in-frame clones, some missing. The data contain approximately 120,000 clones, roughly 82% of them singletons. The sequencing sample was made of peripheral blood. Source of these receptors: a human donor in a cohort sampled during active COVID-19.

The chain uses TRBV9 and TRBJ2-1; 9 nucleotides line up with TRBD2. V dropped 4 bases and J dropped 6; count of bases not matched to a gene: 17. The CDR3 sequence is 18 residues long. Per the germline V gene, CDR1 is SGDLS and CDR2 is YYNGEE. CDR3 nucleotides: TGTGCCAGCAGCCCCCTCGGGTCGGGCGGGAGGGCCCCCAATGAGCAGTTCTTC. Translating it yields CASSPLGSGGRAPNEQFF.

The CDR3 is CASSSGTNYYEQYF. The CDR3 coding sequence is TGTGCCAGCAGTTCCGGGACTAACTACTACGAGCAGTACTTC. V and J are TRBV6-6 and TRBJ2-7, with TRBD2 identical over 7 bases. V gave up 4 bases and J gave up 3 bases; unmatched junction bases: 6. There are 14 residues in the CDR3. Germline CDR1 MNHNY, CDR2 SVGAGI (reference sequence).

The chain is built from TRBV2 and TRBJ2-5, with 7 bases fitting TRBD2. This CDR3 has 12 amino acids. Trimming removed 9 bases from V and 5 bases from J; junction bases left unmatched: 6. Looked up from germline, CDR1 is SNHLY and CDR2 is FYNNEI. CDR3 region: CASREGLETQYF. CDR3 in DNA: TGTGCCAGTAGGGAGGGGTTGGAGACCCAGTACTTC.

V and J are TRBV5-1 and TRBJ1-2; possible D gene TRBD1, 6 bases. This CDR3 has 14 amino acids. Trimming shortened V by 3 bases and J by 2 bases, and 11 bases separated the two germline ends. The germline V gene encodes CDR1 SGHRS and CDR2 YFSETQ. CDR3 nucleotides: TGCGCCAGCAGCTCCGCCAGGGGCAACTATGGCTACACCTTC. Translated: CASSSARGNYGYTF.